This TCR beta chain was obtained from a study of beta chain features in type 1 diabetes listed by TCRdb under 2018. Background for the entire study: Patients and healthy donors did not differ in mean age, gender distribution, total cell number or subset yield. Regulatory and stem cell-like memory subsets were obtained from only 8 patients and about 8 healthy donors, while naive and central memory subsets were obtained from all 28 donors. A total of 107,917,701 sorted cells were examined across all samples, and RNA yield correlated strongly with the number of cells per subset. The study compared the TCRB repertoires of sorted circulating CD4+ T cell subsets in recently diagnosed type 1 diabetes patients with those in matched healthy donors. What the work shows at the level of the full study, not this receptor alone: Shorter templates might have been favored by PCR, but patient and control samples were amplified and corrected together, so both groups would have been affected equally by any skew. Naive, central memory and regulatory TCRB repertoires appeared to be more alike among patients than among healthy donors. At VDJ recombination sites, type 1 diabetes patients had fewer insertions and more deleted nucleotides, which implies abnormalities in thymic rearrangement. In all four CD4+ subsets, TCRB CDR3 length was moderately but significantly shorter in type 1 diabetes patients. Because cDNA was sequenced instead of genomic DNA, highly expressing activated cells could be over-represented, though the groups showed no difference in activation or CD3 levels. Because the HLA sub-analyses included only small numbers of individuals, any influence of HLA type on TCRB rearrangement was left unresolved.

Each donor gave one peripheral blood draw, about 110 mL on average, collected into heparinised tubes. A BD FACSAria II was used to sort naive, central memory, regulatory and stem cell-like memory CD4+ T cells with a panel that included CD45RO, CCR7, CD25, CD127, CD95 and CD27. A purity above 95% was achieved for all sorted populations. PBMCs were isolated right away by Lymphoprep density gradient centrifugation and were stained directly, without culture. Samples were stained and sorted in pairs, with one healthy donor and one patient per experiment, so that batch effects were minimized. The germline V gene gives CDR1 as SQVTM and CDR2 as ANQGSEA. The CDR3 runs 13 amino acids, cysteine and phenylalanine included. Of all the DNA, just the CDR3 is kept, 39 bases in frame from base 1. V sheds 6 bases and J sheds 1 base, leaving 12 bases between their ends. The entire amount of isolated RNA was reverse transcribed using the High Capacity cDNA Reverse Transcription Kit, so the sequenced TCRB transcripts were expressed ones. Deep immunoSEQ sequencing was applied to naive, central memory and regulatory T cell samples, giving an average of approximately 4 million total reads per sample. Sorted cells were lysed in RLT buffer, and RNA was extracted using DNase-treated RNeasy Micro or Mini kits according to cell number. Each cell subset was processed on its own to prevent cross-contamination, while patient and healthy donor samples were processed together. TCRB sequences were amplified from cDNA with the immunoSEQ multiplex PCR, producing 87-bp fragments spanning the CDR3 region. Sequencing of the amplicons was performed on the Illumina HiSeq platform. The paper's processing steps were these. Synthetic template baselines were used to correct PCR bias computationally, reads within Hamming distance 2 were collapsed together, and singletons that could not be merged were discarded. Reads were aligned against IMGT so that V, D and J genes, CDR3 length and insertions or deletions at six rearrangement sites could be assigned. Within each subset, clonotype counts were normalized to sorted cell number, after which true diversity and Gini coefficients were computed with the tcR R package. Repertoire sharing was quantified using the overlap coefficient calculated on TCRB nucleotide sequences. As a proxy for the pre-selection repertoire, out-of-frame TCRB sequences from naive cells were analyzed. Not all clones reach the TCRdb copy of this immuneACCESS table, which keeps in-frame sequences only. Checked studies attribute under half of the gap to unresolved V genes and leave the rest unexplained. V and J calls plus clone size are reproduced from that table; the DNA served to infer D and trimming. The sample profile shows more than 300,000 clones; around 12% of them were found once. The leading ten clones occupy more than 0.015% of the sample.

This clone was seen a handful of times. Its antigen is unknown. No quality values exist for individual bases; no much larger clone is one base distant. The chain is made from TRBV29-1 and TRBJ1-1, and perhaps TRBD1 as D gene, on 5 matching bases. The sequencing sample was made of naive CD4+ T cells from blood. The meaning of the sample's cell subset or site label: true naive CD4+ T cells. This clonotype was sampled from a man between 18 and 29 years old in good health. The CDR3 protein is CSVHSQGNTEAFF. The DNA reads TGCAGCGTCCATTCGCAGGGGAACACTGAAGCTTTCTTT. The CDR3, completed at both ends by the reference TRBV29-1 and TRBJ1-1 genes, gives the full variable domain SAVISQKPSRDICQRGTSLTIQCQVDSQVTMMFWYRQQPGQSLTLIATANQGSEATYESGFVIDKFPISRPNLTFSTLTVSNMSPEDSSIYLCSVHSQGNTEAFFGQGTRLTVV.